This record covers a single T cell receptor beta chain. Its antigen remains unknown. The germline CDR1 and CDR2 sequences are LGHNA and YSLEER. V dropped 0 bases and J dropped 2; count of bases not matched to a gene: 5. The CDR3 spans 16 residues. The data originate from a study of T-cell memory formation after mild COVID-19. Study results and caveats: That cross-reactive memory joined was suggested by some responding clones appearing in pre-infection memory.

TCR alpha and TCR beta cDNA libraries carrying sample barcodes and UMIs came from 5'RACE with constant-segment primers. TCRdb re-called the 5' RACE reads with MiXCR, one entry per CDR3 protein. The table lists approximately 250,000 distinct CDR3 sequences, 15% to 17% of them singletons. The source material was PBMCs or a T cell subset sorted from them (not recorded which). The sequence was obtained from an adult woman who had mild COVID-19 (a few samples of this study predate the infection). Cell type and time point are not known. V gene TRBV4-3 combines with J gene TRBJ2-3; TRBD2 agrees at 7 bases. DNA of the CDR3: TGCGCCAGCAGCCAAGACGCTAGCGGTTACACAGATACGCAGTATTTT. Translated, it gives CASSQDASGYTDTQYF.